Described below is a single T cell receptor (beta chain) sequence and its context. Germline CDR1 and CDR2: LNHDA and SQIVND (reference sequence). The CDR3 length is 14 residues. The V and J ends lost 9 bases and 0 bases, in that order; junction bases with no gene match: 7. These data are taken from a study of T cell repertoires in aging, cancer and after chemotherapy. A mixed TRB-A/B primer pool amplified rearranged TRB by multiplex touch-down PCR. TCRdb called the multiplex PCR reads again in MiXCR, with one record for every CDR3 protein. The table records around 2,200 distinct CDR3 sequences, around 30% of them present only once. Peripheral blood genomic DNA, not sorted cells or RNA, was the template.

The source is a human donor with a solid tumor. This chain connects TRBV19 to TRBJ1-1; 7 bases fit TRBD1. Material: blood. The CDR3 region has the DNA TGTGCCAGCAGACAGGGACCCATGAACACTGAAGCTTTCTTT. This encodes CASRQGPMNTEAFF. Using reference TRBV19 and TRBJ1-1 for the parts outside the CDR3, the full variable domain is DGGITQSPKYLFRKEGQNVTLSCEQNLNHDAMYWYRQDPGQGLRLIYYSQIVNDFQKGDIAEGYSVSREKKESFPLTVTSAQKNPTAFYLCASRQGPMNTEAFFGQGTRLTVV.